The rows below give T cell receptor beta chains drawn from one sample of a study of graft-versus-host responses after intestinal transplantation. Their target antigens are unknown. Clones were read by immunoSEQ multiplex PCR, and TCRdb kept only the in-frame ones, dropping some. Of more than 80,000 clones in the sample, less than 90% were seen once. The sequences come from unstimulated CD4+ T cells sorted from spleen or lymph node cells, collected before transplant. These receptors came from a human donor who was the organ donor for an intestinal transplant. The CDR3 runs from the conserved cysteine through the conserved F or W. The D gene is left open where the match is weak.

-	TRBV11-3	TRBJ1-6	CASTHRSTGSPLHF	TGTGCCAGCACCCACCGATCCACCGGGTCACCCCTCCACTTT
-	TRBV19	TRBJ1-1	CASSIDRGANTEAFF	TGTGCCAGTAGTATAGATCGGGGGGCGAACACTGAAGCTTTCTTT
-	TRBV7-9	TRBJ2-1	CASSLDHRYNEQFF	TGTGCCAGCAGCTTAGACCACAGATACAATGAGCAGTTCTTC
-	TRBV28	TRBJ2-7	CASRPSGYEQYF	TGTGCCAGCAGACCCAGCGGCTACGAGCAGTACTTC
-	TRBV5-1	TRBJ1-1	CASSLAGLHTEAFF	TGCGCCAGCAGCTTGGCAGGGCTACACACTGAAGCTTTCTTT
-	TRBV28	TRBJ1-1	CASSLQRVFNTEAFF	TGTGCCAGCAGTTTACAGCGCGTTTTTAACACTGAAGCTTTCTTT
-	TRBV6-6	TRBJ2-3	CASSYSRPFDTQYF	TGTGCCAGCAGTTACTCGCGGCCGTTTGATACGCAGTATTTT
-	TRBV4-1	TRBJ1-4	CASSEGQWVVGEKLFF	TGCGCCAGCAGCGAAGGCCAGTGGGTTGTGGGCGAAAAACTGTTTTTT
-	TRBV2	TRBJ2-2	CASRWEMGTGELFF	TGTGCCAGCAGGTGGGAGATGGGTACCGGGGAGCTGTTTTTT
-	TRBV18	TRBJ1-1	CASSPPVGVDTEAFF	TGTGCCAGCTCACCGCCCGTCGGAGTAGACACTGAAGCTTTCTTT
-	TRBV20-1	TRBJ1-1	CSVLWGSEAFF	TGCAGTGTCTTATGGGGCTCCGAAGCTTTCTTT
TRBD1	TRBV7-3	TRBJ2-1	CASSAKGTGGYNEQFF	TGTGCCAGCAGCGCTAAAGGGACAGGGGGATACAATGAGCAGTTCTTC
TRBD1	TRBV7-3	TRBJ2-1	CASSVDRGHLDEQFF	TGTGCCAGCAGCGTAGACAGGGGGCACTTGGATGAGCAGTTCTTC
TRBD2	TRBV7-7	TRBJ2-3	CASSASGLATDTQYF	TGTGCTAGCAGCGCCTCGGGACTAGCGACAGATACGCAGTATTTT
TRBD2	TRBV30	TRBJ2-7	CAWATVLGGTRDYEQYF	TGTGCCTGGGCGACAGTGTTGGGGGGGACTAGGGACTACGAGCAGTACTTC
TRBD2	TRBV5-1	TRBJ2-5	CASALGPAGGPVETQYF	TGCGCCAGCGCCCTAGGCCCGGCGGGGGGGCCGGTAGAGACCCAGTACTTC
TRBD1	TRBV6-5	TRBJ1-4	CASSPDRGNEKLFF	TGTGCCAGCAGCCCGGACAGGGGAAACGAAAAACTGTTTTTT
-	TRBV15	TRBJ2-5	CATSRGGQTGGRGLTQYF	TGTGCCACCAGCAGAGGGGGACAGACTGGGGGTCGGGGGTTGACCCAGTACTTC
TRBD2	TRBV7-2	TRBJ2-2	CASSQLAGGYTGELFF	TGTGCCAGCAGCCAACTAGCGGGAGGTTACACCGGGGAGCTGTTTTTT
TRBD2	TRBV7-2	TRBJ2-7	CASSSRLAGGPPTTEQYF	TGTGCCAGCAGCTCCAGACTAGCGGGAGGGCCCCCCACCACCGAGCAGTACTTC
-	TRBV6-6	TRBJ2-3	CASRSSPPGDTQYF	TGTGCCAGCAGATCCTCGCCCCCGGGAGATACGCAGTATTTT
TRBD2	TRBV7-6	TRBJ2-7	CASSQDRSGRGEQYF	TGTGCCAGCAGCCAAGATCGGAGCGGGAGAGGTGAGCAGTACTTC
TRBD1	TRBV4-1	TRBJ1-4	CASSQRILGQGVEKLFF	TGCGCCAGCAGCCAAAGGATTTTGGGTCAGGGGGTTGAAAAACTGTTTTTT